This T cell receptor (beta chain) was sequenced in a study of CD8+CD57+ T cells in acquired aplastic anemia. About the research overall: Isolated CD4+ and CD8+ cells, once sorted, yielded DNA averaging roughly 3 ug. General study results and limits: Significant differences in CD8+ Simpson's diversity were not observed between patients and controls.

As concerns this clonotype: The target antigen is unknown.

Profiling that covered TCR beta VDJ and CDR3 relied on genomic DNA as its template. In TCRdb, the reads were re-called with MiXCR into one record per CDR3 protein. Seen here are roughly 150,000 distinct CDR3 sequences, approximately 44% observed once, and the top ten hold about 1.1%. Germline V gene data show CDR1 as SQVTM and CDR2 as ANQGSEA. V gave up 7 bases and J gave up 0 bases, with 15 bases separating them. The CDR3 contains 14 residues. Material: sorted CD4+, CD8+, or CD8+CD57+ T cells (not recorded which) from PBMCs. V usage is TRBV29-1 and J usage is TRBJ1-2; D unresolved. This clonotype originated in a human donor in good health. The CDR3 nucleotides are TGCAGCGGGACCGACTTTCCTGCTAACTATGGCTACACCTTC. As protein: CSGTDFPANYGYTF.